A selection of T cell receptor beta chains follows, all from one sample in a study of T cells in localized non-small cell lung cancer. Here immunoSEQ multiplex PCR was the method, and the copy in TCRdb shows in-frame clones only, minus some. The sample holds approximately 28,000 clones, 70% to 90% seen once. Material: peripheral blood, obtained before any cancer treatment. The source is a female donor aged 60 or older with stage II squamous cell lung carcinoma. The CDR3 runs from the conserved cysteine through the conserved F or W. The D gene is left open where the match is weak. Clone sizes are given selectively: once, few, many, or a class where the clone is expanded.

cdr3_aa	cdr3_nt	clone_size	j_call	d_call	v_call
CASSLAPLGEGETQYF	TGCGCCAGCAGCTTGGCCCCGTTAGGGGAGGGAGAGACCCAGTACTTC	NA	TRBJ2-5	TRBD2	TRBV5-1
CAWSSGTGTYEQYF	TGTGCCTGGAGCTCCGGGACAGGGACCTACGAGCAGTACTTC	NA	TRBJ2-7	TRBD1	TRBV30
CASSLGTGDGYTF	TGTGCCAGCAGCCTAGGGACAGGGGATGGCTACACCTTC	NA	TRBJ1-2	TRBD1	TRBV5-6
CASSDSGLPNEQFF	TGTGCCAGCAGTGACTCCGGTCTCCCCAATGAGCAGTTCTTC	NA	TRBJ2-1	NA	TRBV6-4
CASSVAGGGNEQFF	TGCGCCAGCAGTGTAGCGGGAGGTGGGAATGAGCAGTTCTTC	NA	TRBJ2-1	TRBD2	TRBV10-2
CSAREQFF	TGCAGTGCTAGAGAGCAGTTCTTC	NA	TRBJ2-1	NA	TRBV20-1
CASSVVGGSNTGELFF	TGTGCCAGCAGCGTAGTGGGCGGGTCGAATACCGGGGAGCTGTTTTTT	few	TRBJ2-2	NA	TRBV9
CASSSRERDTEAFF	TGTGCCAGCAGTTCCAGGGAACGGGACACTGAAGCTTTCTTT	NA	TRBJ1-1	NA	TRBV27
CASTLEGGTGATEAFF	TGTGCCAGCACCCTAGAGGGTGGGACAGGGGCCACTGAAGCTTTCTTT	NA	TRBJ1-1	TRBD1	TRBV7-2
CASRGGGQSYSPLHF	TGTGCCAGCAGGGGCGGGGGTCAGTCCTACTCACCCCTCCACTTT	few	TRBJ1-6	NA	TRBV7-9
CASTGTRENTEAFF	TGCGCCAGCACCGGGACACGGGAAAACACTGAAGCTTTCTTT	NA	TRBJ1-1	NA	TRBV10-2